This TCR beta chain was identified during a study of cytotoxic CD8 clonotypes in ibrutinib-treated CLL. Study-level information: The study included 11 relapsed/refractory and 15 treatment-naive patients; fewer than 18 had IGHV unmutated disease.

This clone was picked up a small number of times. As yet, its antigen is unknown. Whole-study findings and limits: Patients showed higher baseline clonality than age-matched healthy donors, and it tracked circulating CD8+ T-cell counts.

Here immunoSEQ multiplex PCR was the method, and the copy in TCRdb shows in-frame clones only, minus some. Among around 200,000 clones listed, 79% were seen once. The V end was cut by 0 bases, the J end by 5 bases, with 15 bases between. Germline loops: CDR1 SGDLS, CDR2 YYNGEE. The CDR3 is 15 amino acids. The sample consisted of PBMCs, taken after 12 months of ibrutinib treatment. The chain recombines TRBV9 with TRBJ2-7; D possibly corresponds to TRBD2 (5 bases). The source is a human donor with chronic lymphocytic leukemia. CDR3 nucleotide sequence: TGTGCCAGCAGCGTAGGAGGTGTTAGCGAAAACGAGCAGTACTTC. Its translation is CASSVGGVSENEQYF.